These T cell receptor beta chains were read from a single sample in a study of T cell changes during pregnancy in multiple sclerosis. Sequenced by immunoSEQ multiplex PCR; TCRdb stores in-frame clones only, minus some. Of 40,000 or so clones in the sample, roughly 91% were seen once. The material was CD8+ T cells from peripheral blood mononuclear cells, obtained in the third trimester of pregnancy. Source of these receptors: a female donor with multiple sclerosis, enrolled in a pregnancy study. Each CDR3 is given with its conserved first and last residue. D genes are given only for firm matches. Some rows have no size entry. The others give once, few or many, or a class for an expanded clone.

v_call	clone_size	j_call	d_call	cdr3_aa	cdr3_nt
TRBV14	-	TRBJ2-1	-	CASGGTEDSYNEQFF	TGTGCCAGCGGCGGGACAGAAGACTCCTACAATGAGCAGTTCTTC
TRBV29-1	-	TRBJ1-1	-	CSVLQGSTEAFF	TGCAGCGTTCTCCAGGGAAGCACTGAAGCTTTCTTT
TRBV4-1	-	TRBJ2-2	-	CASSTRGTGELFF	TGCGCCAGCAGCACGCGCGGCACCGGGGAGCTGTTTTTT
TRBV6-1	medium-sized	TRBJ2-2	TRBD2	CASSGLAGGNTGELFF	TGTGCCAGCAGTGGACTAGCGGGGGGGAACACCGGGGAGCTGTTTTTT
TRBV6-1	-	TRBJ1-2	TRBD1	CASSLDRAGSGYTF	TGTGCCAGCAGCCTTGACAGGGCGGGCTCTGGCTACACCTTC
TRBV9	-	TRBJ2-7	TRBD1	CASSGLGTAFSYEQYF	TGTGCCAGCAGCGGCCTTGGGACAGCTTTCTCCTACGAGCAGTACTTC
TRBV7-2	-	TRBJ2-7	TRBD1	CASSLYGTGGYEQYF	TGTGCCAGCAGCTTATATGGGACAGGGGGTTACGAGCAGTACTTC
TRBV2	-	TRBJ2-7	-	CASRLLRAASSYEQYF	TGTGCCAGCAGGCTCCTCAGGGCGGCTAGCTCCTACGAGCAGTACTTC
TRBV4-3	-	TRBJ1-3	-	CASSQEWGVYTIYF	TGCGCCAGCAGCCAAGAATGGGGGGTATACACCATATATTTT
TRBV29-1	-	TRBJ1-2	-	CSVDGWQTSNYGYTF	TGCAGCGTTGACGGGTGGCAAACCTCAAACTATGGCTACACCTTC
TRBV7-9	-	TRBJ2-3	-	CASRYPGPRGDTQYF	TGTGCCAGCAGATACCCCGGGCCGAGAGGGGATACGCAGTATTTT
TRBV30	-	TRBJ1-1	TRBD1	CAWSKDTQGWTEAFF	TGTGCCTGGTCCAAAGACACACAGGGGTGGACTGAAGCTTTCTTT
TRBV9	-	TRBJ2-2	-	CASSRGRMAGELFF	TGTGCCAGCAGCAGGGGTCGGATGGCCGGGGAGCTGTTTTTT
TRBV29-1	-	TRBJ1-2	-	CSVLPEGPTNYGYTF	TGCAGCGTCCTGCCCGAGGGTCCCACTAACTATGGCTACACCTTC
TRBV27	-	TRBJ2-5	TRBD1	CASSLWGTGGQETQYF	TGTGCCAGCAGTTTGTGGGGGACAGGGGGGCAAGAGACCCAGTACTTC
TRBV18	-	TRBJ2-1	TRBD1	CASSLRDRVNEQFF	TGTGCCAGCTCACTTCGGGACAGGGTCAATGAGCAGTTCTTC
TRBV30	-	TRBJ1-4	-	CAWRQVDEKLFF	TGTGCCTGGAGACAGGTAGATGAAAAACTGTTTTTT
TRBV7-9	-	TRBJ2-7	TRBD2	CASSDGLAGVYEQYF	TGTGCCAGCAGCGATGGACTAGCGGGGGTCTACGAGCAGTACTTC
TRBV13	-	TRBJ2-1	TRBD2	CASRYLAGAYNEQFF	TGTGCCAGCAGATACCTAGCGGGGGCCTACAATGAGCAGTTCTTC
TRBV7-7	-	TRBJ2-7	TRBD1	CASSPSSRDRVYEQYF	TGTGCTAGCAGCCCGTCTTCACGGGACAGGGTCTACGAGCAGTACTTC
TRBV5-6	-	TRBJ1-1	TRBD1	CASSFYPTTGEAFF	TGTGCCAGCAGCTTCTACCCTACGACAGGGGAAGCTTTCTTT
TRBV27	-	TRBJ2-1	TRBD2	CASSAILAGGPNEQFF	TGTGCCAGCAGTGCCATCTTGGCGGGGGGCCCCAATGAGCAGTTCTTC
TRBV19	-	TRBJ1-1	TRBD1	CASSLTGVGTEAFF	TGTGCCAGTAGTTTGACAGGGGTGGGAACTGAAGCTTTCTTT
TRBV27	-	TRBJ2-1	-	CASSLSDGNEQFF	TGTGCCAGCAGTTTATCCGACGGGAATGAGCAGTTCTTC
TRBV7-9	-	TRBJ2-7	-	CASSLVREQYF	TGTGCCAGCAGCTTAGTGCGCGAGCAGTACTTC
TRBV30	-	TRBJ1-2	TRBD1	CAWSLIGTDLYGYTF	TGTGCCTGGAGCCTCATAGGGACAGACCTTTATGGCTACACCTTC
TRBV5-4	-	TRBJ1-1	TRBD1	CASSWGQGITEAFF	TGTGCCAGCAGCTGGGGACAGGGGATCACTGAAGCTTTCTTT